This passage covers 6 T cell receptor beta chains from one sample sequenced in a study of blood T cell repertoires in COVID-19. Data came from immunoSEQ multiplex PCR; TCRdb stores just in-frame clones and leaves some out. The repertoire holds fewer than 400,000 clones, with about 90% as singletons. The sample taken for sequencing was PBMCs or T cells enriched from blood (not recorded which). The receptors were gathered from a woman aged 25 to 39 who had recovered from COVID-19.

This clone was picked up one time. This chain joins TRBV27 and TRBJ2-2, with 9 bases that match TRBD2. V trimming: 8 bases; J trimming: 5 bases; junction bases outside the gene matches: 24. The CDR3 is 20 amino acids. Germline values: CDR1 MNHEY, CDR2 SMNVEV (reference sequence). The CDR3 DNA follows: TGTGCCAGCTCCCCCAGAAGTTTAGCGGGAGATGGGTGGGGTACCGGGGAGCTGTTTTTT. This codes for CASSPRSLAGDGWGTGELFF.

This CDR3 reads CASSRGGIITDTQYF. The CDR3, as DNA: TGTGCCAGCAGTCGGGGAGGGATAATCACAGATACGCAGTATTTT. This rearrangement joins TRBV9 to TRBJ2-3, with 7 bases that match TRBD2. CDR3 length equals 15 residues. V trimming: 5 bases; J trimming: 2 bases; junction bases outside the gene matches: 8. Germline values: CDR1 SGDLS, CDR2 YYNGEE.

The chain joins TRBV18 to TRBJ1-5; 7 bases line up with TRBD1. CDR3 length: 16 residues. Germline values: CDR1 KGHSH, CDR2 LQKENI. V shed 4 bases and J 0 bases; nucleotides not matched to a gene: 6. The CDR3 DNA reads TGTGCCAGCTCACGGGGACAGAGCGCTAGCAATCAGCCCCAGCATTTT. Protein product: CASSRGQSASNQPQHF. Full variable domain (rest looked up from reference TRBV18 and TRBJ1-5): NAGVMQNPRHLVRRRGQEARLRCSPMKGHSHVYWYRQLPEEGLKFMVYLQKENIIDESGMPKERFSAEFPKEGPSILRIQQVVRGDSAAYFCASSRGQSASNQPQHFGDGTRLSIL.

The V call is TRBV5-4, the J call TRBJ1-3; TRBD1 might be the D (6 bases). The CDR3 extends over 14 amino acids. With 3 bases removed from V and 4 bases from J, the gap between germline ends came to 11 bases. Germline CDR1 and CDR2: SGHNT and YYREEE (reference sequence). CDR3 amino acids: CASSSGVGGNTIYF. The CDR3 nucleotides read TGTGCCAGCAGCTCAGGGGTAGGGGGAAACACCATATATTTT.

The chain recombines TRBV19 with TRBJ1-4; D gene uncertain. The germline V gene has CDR1 LNHDA and CDR2 SQIVND (reference sequence). V shed 5 bases and J shed 4 bases, with 5 bases lying between them. The CDR3 has 12 amino acids. The CDR3 sequence: CASSQFNEKLFF. CDR3 sequence (DNA): TGTGCCAGTAGTCAGTTTAATGAAAAACTGTTTTTT.

This sequence joins TRBV7-2 and TRBJ2-7; 9 bases match TRBD1. V lost 5 bases, J lost 5 bases, and 7 bases stayed unmatched. The V gene's germline CDR1 is SGHTA and CDR2 FQGNSA. This CDR3 contains 14 residues. The CDR3 sequence: CASSVQGAWDEQYF. CDR3 sequence (DNA): TGTGCCAGCAGCGTACAGGGGGCGTGGGACGAGCAGTACTTC.